The T cell receptor (beta chain) described here comes from a study of blood T cell repertoires in COVID-19. Study-level background: COVID-19 samples, acute and convalescent, were from the United States, Italy and Spain. The analysed material was cDNA or gDNA that came from T cells, B-cell-depleted T cells, or PBMCs.

In the original workflow: Using reference gene primer amplification, nucleated cell counts were estimated. Profiled with immunoSEQ multiplex PCR; TCRdb holds only in-frame clones, not every one. D and trimming were read from the DNA, whereas the V and J calls and clone size are those reported in that table. This table has fewer than 200,000 clones, around 89% appearing once. This CDR3 is built from 15 residues. Trimming took off 2 bases at V and 1 base at J, with 8 bases between the two ends. The germline gives CDR1 MNHEY, CDR2 SVGAGI. What was sequenced was peripheral blood. The TCR was taken from a man in his forties or fifties who had recovered from COVID-19. This chain uses TRBV6-5 with TRBJ2-2, with D tentatively TRBD2 (5 bases). DNA of the CDR3: TGTGCCAGCAGTTACGAGGGTTGGAACACCGGGGAGCTGTTTTTT. The encoded protein is CASSYEGWNTGELFF.